What follows are 3 T cell receptor beta chains derived from one specimen sequenced in a study of patients and donors after allogeneic stem cell transplantation. TCRdb used MiXCR to reprocess the RT-PCR reads, holding one entry per CDR3 protein. The table records about 88,000 distinct CDR3 sequences, about 48% of them present only once. The sample comprised blood, either unsorted or a sorted T cell fraction (not recorded which). These receptors were collected from a human donor who was either an allogeneic HSCT recipient or a stem cell or donor lymphocyte infusion donor (not recorded which). It is not recorded whose cells these are; they may come from a transplant donor.

The chain uses TRBV7-6 and TRBJ1-6; the D is unclear. The length of the CDR3 is 16 residues. Germline loops: CDR1 SGHVS, CDR2 FNYEAQ. V lost 1 base, J lost 0 bases, and 7 bases lay in between. The CDR3 nucleotides read TGTGCCAGCAGCTTAGATCAAAGCTCCTATAATTCACCCCTCCACTTT. Its translation is CASSLDQSSYNSPLHF.

The chain carries TRBV12-3 or TRBV12-4 and TRBJ1-3, with 7 bases that match TRBD1. The CDR3 spans 15 residues. The J segment lost 11 bases and the V segment lost 5 bases, leaving 15 bases of the junction unmatched. For the CDR3, the DNA is TGTGCCAGCAGTCCATGGGGCAGGGGGGGAGGCGCCATATATTTT. It specifies CASSPWGRGGGAIYF.

A single count supports this clonotype. The genes are TRBV2 and TRBJ2-7, with 9 bases aligning to TRBD2. The CDR3 has 12 residues. With 8 bases clipped from V and 4 bases from J, the junction kept 3 bases outside the gene matches. CDR1 SNHLY and CDR2 FYNNEI come from the germline V gene. The CDR3 protein is CASETSGYEQYF. The CDR3 nucleotides are TGTGCCAGCGAGACTAGCGGTTACGAGCAGTACTTC. Supplemented by reference TRBV2 and TRBJ2-7, the full variable domain reads EPEVTQTPSHQVTQMGQEVILRCVPISNHLYFYWYRQILGQKVEFLVSFYNNEISEKSEIFDDQFSVERPDGSNFTLKIRSTKLEDSAMYFCASETSGYEQYFGPGTRLTVT.